This passage covers 14 T cell receptor beta chains from one sample sequenced in a study of vaccination and CD4 T cells after COVID-19. Time point denoted: late sampling 161 to 241 days after vaccination in a few convalescent patients. The treatment denotes: approximately 9-day PBMC culture with coronavirus spike peptide pools or control peptides (ViraFEST assay). No antigen has been assigned to these receptors. CD4+ T cells that had been cultured provided DNA sequenced with the Oncomine TCR Beta short-read assay. One entry per CDR3 protein results from TCRdb running MiXCR on the PCR reads. The sample consists of 20,000 to 25,000 distinct CDR3 sequences, about 46% of them appearing once. This specimen was CD4+ T cells from blood, cultured in vitro, taken about 7 months after SARS-CoV-2 vaccination. These receptor sequences come from a human donor who had recovered from COVID-19.

This chain links TRBV20-1 with TRBJ1-1, with D possibly TRBD1 on 6 matching bases. The CDR3 has 13 amino acids. V lost 3 bases and J lost 0, with 8 bases in between. Germline values: CDR1 DFQATT, CDR2 SNEGSKA (reference sequence). The CDR3 loop is CSASGQLNTEAFF. CDR3 DNA: TGCAGTGCTAGTGGACAGTTGAACACTGAAGCTTTCTTT.

The V gene is TRBV20-1, the J gene TRBJ2-7; 13 bases fit TRBD2. CDR1 is DFQATT and CDR2 is SNEGSKA in the germline V gene (reference sequence). V shed 5 bases and J 6 bases; nucleotides not matched to a gene: 16. This CDR3 has 17 residues. Here the CDR3 DNA reads TGCAGTGCTCCTTTAACCGGGACTAGCGGGATTAAGGGCGAGCAGTACTTC. It encodes CSAPLTGTSGIKGEQYF.

There are a few counts of this clonotype. Written as DNA, the CDR3 is TGTGCCATCAGTGAGGGTCCCTTGAGCGGAGGCCAAGAGACCCAGTACTTC. Encoded protein: CAISEGPLSGGQETQYF. The chain joins TRBV10-3 to TRBJ2-5; a weak D match, TRBD2 (5 bases). Germline V gene data show CDR1 as ENHRY and CDR2 as SYGVKD. V lost 2 bases to trimming and J lost 1 base, with 17 bases between them. The CDR3 has 17 amino acids.

V is TRBV20-1 and J is TRBJ2-3, with D perhaps matching TRBD1 (5 bases). CDR3 length: 12 residues. Germline loops: CDR1 DFQATT, CDR2 SNEGSKA (reference sequence). Trimming removed 6 bases from V and 6 bases from J, with 13 bases in between. The DNA of the CDR3 is TGCAGTGCCCTAAGGGGCTCGGATACGCAGTATTTT. As protein: CSALRGSDTQYF.

This chain connects TRBV7-2 to TRBJ2-1; TRBD2 aligns across 13 bases. Germline V CDR1 and CDR2: SGHTA, FQGNSA. V trimming: 2 bases; J trimming: 8 bases; junction bases outside the gene matches: 12. This CDR3 comprises 18 residues. The CDR3 bases are TGTGCCAGCAGCTTATCCTCCACTAGCGGGGGGGCAGGTCATGAGCAGTTCTTC. Translation gives CASSLSSTSGGAGHEQFF.

V usage is TRBV7-9 and J usage is TRBJ1-2, with no clear D. The CDR3 is 13 residues long. V was clipped by 5 bases and J by 4 bases, with 11 bases between them. The germline CDR1 and CDR2 sequences are SEHNR and FQNEAQ (reference sequence). The CDR3 nucleotides read TGTGCCAGCAGCCCAGACACTCTCTATGGCTACACCTTC. It specifies CASSPDTLYGYTF.

The genes are TRBV7-9 and TRBJ2-7; 8 bases align to TRBD2. This CDR3 has 15 amino acids. Germline CDR1 SEHNR, CDR2 FQNEAQ (reference sequence). The trim removed 6 bases at V and 3 bases at J, leaving 10 bases unmatched. CDR3 region: CASSLPRGERYEQYF. CDR3 bases: TGTGCCAGCAGTCTTCCGCGGGGGGAGCGCTACGAGCAGTACTTC.

The chain links TRBV2 to TRBJ2-5; D possibly uses TRBD1 or TRBD2 (5 bases each). The CDR3 is 15 amino acids. Between the trimmed V and J ends, which lost 6 bases and 0 bases, there was a span of 14 bases. Germline CDR1 and CDR2: SNHLY and FYNNEI. The CDR3, as DNA: TGTGCCAGCAGAACGACAGCGGAGAACCAAGAGACCCAGTACTTC. This sequence encodes CASRTTAENQETQYF.

The chain employs TRBV20-1 and TRBJ1-5; the D is unclear. The V and J ends lost 2 bases and 7 bases respectively, with 9 bases between them. CDR1 is DFQATT, CDR2 SNEGSKA, per germline (reference sequence). This CDR3 contains 12 residues. The CDR3 nucleotides are TGCAGTGCTAGAACTGGGAACCAGCCCCAGCATTTT. Encoded protein: CSARTGNQPQHF.

This clonotype was found a few times. CDR3 DNA sequence: TGCAGTGTTGGCTCCTCGACCTACGAGCAGTACTTC. It is translated as CSVGSSTYEQYF. The chain joins TRBV20-1 to TRBJ2-7; no reliable D call. This CDR3 has 12 residues. Trimming cost V 7 bases and J 2 bases, with 12 bases left between them. Germline V gives CDR1 DFQATT, CDR2 SNEGSKA (reference sequence).

The chain joins TRBV7-2 to TRBJ2-3; D might be TRBD2 (6 bases). The CDR3 has 17 amino acids. Germline V gene data show CDR1 as SGHTA and CDR2 as FQGNSA. Trimming took 1 base from V and 4 from J, leaving 18 bases between them. The CDR3 loop reads CASSLVLQRAGADTQYF. CDR3 sequence (DNA): TGTGCCAGCAGCTTAGTTCTACAGCGGGCAGGCGCAGATACGCAGTATTTT.

The table lists this clonotype with a few counts. The gene calls are TRBV10-3 and TRBJ1-2, with D possibly matching TRBD1 (6 bases). The CDR3 extends over 13 amino acids. Germline assignment: CDR1 ENHRY and CDR2 SYGVKD. Trimming pared 6 bases from V and 0 bases from J, leaving 8 bases between. CDR3 bases: TGTGCCATCAGGGAGGGGGCTAACTATGGCTACACCTTC. Its protein product is CAIREGANYGYTF.

This clonotype showed up just a few times. The rearrangement links TRBV7-6 to TRBJ1-6; no firm D call. With 5 bases removed from V and 5 bases from J, the gap between germline ends came to 10 bases. CDR3 length equals 14 residues. The V gene's germline CDR1 is SGHVS and CDR2 FNYEAQ. CDR3 coding DNA: TGTGCCAGCAGCGACGGGAGCCATAATTCACCCCTCCACTTT. Translated: CASSDGSHNSPLHF.

The V and J genes are TRBV7-2 and TRBJ1-5; possibly TRBD1 for D (6 bases). Germline V gives CDR1 SGHTA, CDR2 FQGNSA. The CDR3 has 15 residues. Trimming left V 4 bases short and J 4 bases short, with 14 bases between. The CDR3 reads CASSSGTRENQPQHF. CDR3 nucleotides: TGTGCCAGCAGCTCCGGGACAAGGGAAAATCAGCCCCAGCATTTT.